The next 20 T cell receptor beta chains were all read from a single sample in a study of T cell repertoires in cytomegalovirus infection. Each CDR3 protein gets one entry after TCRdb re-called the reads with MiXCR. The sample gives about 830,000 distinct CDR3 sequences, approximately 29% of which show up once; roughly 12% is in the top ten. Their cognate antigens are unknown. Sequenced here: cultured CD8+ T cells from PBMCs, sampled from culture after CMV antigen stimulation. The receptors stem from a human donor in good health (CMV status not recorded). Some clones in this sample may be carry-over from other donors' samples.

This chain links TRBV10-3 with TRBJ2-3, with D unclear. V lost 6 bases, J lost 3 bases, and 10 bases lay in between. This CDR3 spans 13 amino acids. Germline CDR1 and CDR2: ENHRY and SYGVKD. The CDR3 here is CAISPPGTDTQYF. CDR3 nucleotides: TGTGCCATCAGCCCACCGGGTACAGATACGCAGTATTTT.

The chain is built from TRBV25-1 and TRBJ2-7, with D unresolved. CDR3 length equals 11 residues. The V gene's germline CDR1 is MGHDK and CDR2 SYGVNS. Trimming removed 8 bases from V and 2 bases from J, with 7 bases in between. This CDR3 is CASANAYEQYF. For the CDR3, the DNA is TGTGCCAGCGCGAATGCCTACGAGCAGTACTTC.

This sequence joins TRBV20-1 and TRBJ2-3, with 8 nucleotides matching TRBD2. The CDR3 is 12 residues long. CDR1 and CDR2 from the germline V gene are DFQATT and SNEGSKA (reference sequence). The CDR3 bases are TGCAGGGGAGCGGGGGACACAGATACGCAGTATTTT. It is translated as CRGAGDTDTQYF.

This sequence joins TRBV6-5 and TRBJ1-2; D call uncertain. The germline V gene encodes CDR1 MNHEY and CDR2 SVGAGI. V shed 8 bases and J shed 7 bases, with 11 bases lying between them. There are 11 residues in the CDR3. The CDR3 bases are TGTGCCAGCGGAATGTGGACTGGCTACACCTTC. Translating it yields CASGMWTGYTF.

CDR3 coding DNA: TGTGCCAGCAGCTTAAGCGGGGGCCGTGTCTACAATGAGCAGTTCTTC. Its protein is CASSLSGGRVYNEQFF. This chain uses TRBV11-1 with TRBJ2-1, with TRBD2 matching over 8 bases. This CDR3 spans 16 amino acids. Trimming took 2 bases from V and 3 from J; bases not matched to a gene: 6. Germline loops: CDR1 SGHAT, CDR2 FQDESV (reference sequence).

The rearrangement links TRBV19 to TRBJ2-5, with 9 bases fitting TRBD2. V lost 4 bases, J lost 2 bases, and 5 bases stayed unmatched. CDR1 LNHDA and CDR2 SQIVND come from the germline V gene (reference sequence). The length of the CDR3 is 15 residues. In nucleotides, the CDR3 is TGTGCCAGTAGTAAGGGCACTAGCGGGCAAGAGACCCAGTACTTC. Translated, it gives CASSKGTSGQETQYF.

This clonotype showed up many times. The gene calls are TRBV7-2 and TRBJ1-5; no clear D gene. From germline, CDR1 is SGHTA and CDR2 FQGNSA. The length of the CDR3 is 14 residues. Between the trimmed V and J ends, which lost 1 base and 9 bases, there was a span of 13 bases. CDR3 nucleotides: TGTGCCAGCAGCTTAGGTGTGCGGGGATGGCCCCAGCATTTT. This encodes CASSLGVRGWPQHF. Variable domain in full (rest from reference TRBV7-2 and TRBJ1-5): GAGVSQSPSNKVTEKGKDVELRCDPISGHTALYWYRQSLGQGLEFLIYFQGNSAPDKSGLPSDRFSAERTGGSVSTLTIQRTQQEDSAVYLCASSLGVRGWPQHFGDGTRLSIL.

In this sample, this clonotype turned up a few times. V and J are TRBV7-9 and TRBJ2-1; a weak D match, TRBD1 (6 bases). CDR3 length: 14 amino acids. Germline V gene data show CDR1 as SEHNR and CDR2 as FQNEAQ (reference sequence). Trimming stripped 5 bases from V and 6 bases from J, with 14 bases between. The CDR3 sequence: CASSPMGRGNEQFF. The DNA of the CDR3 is TGTGCCAGCAGCCCCATGGGCAGGGGCAATGAGCAGTTCTTC.

CDR3 region: CASIPPGNQGEKLFF. The CDR3 DNA reads TGTGCCAGCATCCCGCCCGGGAACCAAGGGGAAAAACTGTTTTTT. The chain joins TRBV6-1 to TRBJ1-4; D gene unclear. The V end lost 7 bases, the J end lost 8 bases, and 20 bases lay between the germline ends. Germline CDR1 is MNHNS and CDR2 is SASEGT. This CDR3 has 15 amino acids.

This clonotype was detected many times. CDR3 sequence reads: CASSIGGTDTQYF. The CDR3 region has the DNA TGTGCCAGCAGCATCGGGGGCACAGATACGCAGTATTTT. The chain recombines TRBV9 with TRBJ2-3, with D perhaps matching TRBD2 (5 bases). The CDR3 sequence is 13 residues long. The germline V gene has CDR1 SGDLS and CDR2 YYNGEE. Trimming cost V 4 bases and J 1 base, with 7 bases left between them.

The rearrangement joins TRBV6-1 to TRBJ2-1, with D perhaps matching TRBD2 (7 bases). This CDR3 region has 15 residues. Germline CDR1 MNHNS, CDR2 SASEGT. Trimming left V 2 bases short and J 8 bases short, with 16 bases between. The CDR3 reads CASSERRGGLDEQFF. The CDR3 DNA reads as TGTGCCAGCAGTGAACGGAGGGGGGGCCTTGATGAGCAGTTCTTC.

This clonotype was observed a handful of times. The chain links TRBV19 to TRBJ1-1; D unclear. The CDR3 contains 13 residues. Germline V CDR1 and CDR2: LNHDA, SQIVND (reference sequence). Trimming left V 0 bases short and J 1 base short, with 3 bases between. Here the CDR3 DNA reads TGTGCCAGTAGTATAGAAGAGAACACTGAAGCTTTCTTT. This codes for CASSIEENTEAFF.

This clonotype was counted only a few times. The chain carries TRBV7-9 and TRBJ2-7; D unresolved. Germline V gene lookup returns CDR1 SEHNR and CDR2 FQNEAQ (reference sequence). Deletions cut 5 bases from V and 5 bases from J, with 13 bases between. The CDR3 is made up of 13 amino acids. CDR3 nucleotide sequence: TGTGCCAGCAGCCCCCGGACCCGGGACGAGCAGTACGTC. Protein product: CASSPRTRDEQYV.

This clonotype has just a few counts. In DNA, the CDR3 is TGTGCCAGCAGGTTGAGACTAGCGGGGGACTACGAGCAGTACGTC. This gives the protein CASRLRLAGDYEQYV. This rearrangement joins TRBV7-6 to TRBJ2-7; 12 nucleotides line up with TRBD2. Germline CDR1 is SGHVS and CDR2 is FNYEAQ. This CDR3 has 15 residues. Trimming cost V 6 bases and J 3 bases; bases outside gene matches: 6.

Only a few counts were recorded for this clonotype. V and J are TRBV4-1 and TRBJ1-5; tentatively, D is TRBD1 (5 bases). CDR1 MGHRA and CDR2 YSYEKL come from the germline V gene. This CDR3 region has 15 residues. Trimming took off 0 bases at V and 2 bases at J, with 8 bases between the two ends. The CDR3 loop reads CASSQEPRGNQPQHF. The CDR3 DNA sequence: TGCGCCAGCAGCCAAGAGCCCAGGGGCAATCAGCCCCAGCATTTT.

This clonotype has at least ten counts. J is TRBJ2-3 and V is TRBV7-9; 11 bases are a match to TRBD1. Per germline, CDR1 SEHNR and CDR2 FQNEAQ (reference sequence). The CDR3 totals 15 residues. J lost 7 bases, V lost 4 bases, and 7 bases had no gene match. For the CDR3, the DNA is TGTGCCAGCAGCTCCCGCGGGACAGGGGGATATACGCAGTATTTT. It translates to CASSSRGTGGYTQYF.

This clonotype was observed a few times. The CDR3 loop is CASSFIGLPGGTDTQYF. The CDR3 DNA follows: TGTGCCAGCAGTTTTATCGGACTGCCTGGTGGCACAGATACGCAGTATTTT. The rearrangement uses TRBV27 and TRBJ2-3; D possibly corresponds to TRBD2 (5 bases). The CDR3 has 17 residues. V was clipped by 3 bases and J by 1 base, with 17 bases between them. Germline V gives CDR1 MNHEY, CDR2 SMNVEV (reference sequence).

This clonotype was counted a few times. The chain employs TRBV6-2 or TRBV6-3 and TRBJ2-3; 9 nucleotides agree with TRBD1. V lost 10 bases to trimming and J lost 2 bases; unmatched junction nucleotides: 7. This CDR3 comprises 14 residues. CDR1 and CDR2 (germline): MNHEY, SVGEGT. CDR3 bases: TGTGCCACCGAGGACAGGGGCCACACAGATACGCAGTATTTT. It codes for CATEDRGHTDTQYF.

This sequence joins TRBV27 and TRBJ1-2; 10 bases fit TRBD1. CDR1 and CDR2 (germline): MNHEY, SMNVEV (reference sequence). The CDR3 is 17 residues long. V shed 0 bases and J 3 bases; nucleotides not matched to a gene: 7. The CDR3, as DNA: TGTGCCAGCAGTTTATCGGGGGACAGGGGACATCACTATGGCTACACCTTC. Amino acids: CASSLSGDRGHHYGYTF.

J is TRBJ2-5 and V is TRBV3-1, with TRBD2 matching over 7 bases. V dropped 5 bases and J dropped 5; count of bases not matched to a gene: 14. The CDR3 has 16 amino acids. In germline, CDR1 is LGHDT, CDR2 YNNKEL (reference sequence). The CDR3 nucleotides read TGTGCCAGCAGCTCGATTCCAAGCGGGGCTGGGGAGACCCAGTACTTC. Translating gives CASSSIPSGAGETQYF.